In this sample, the clone carrying this T cell receptor beta chain turned up a few times. Each CDR3 protein is one row after TCRdb ran MiXCR on the RT-PCR reads. The sample shows about 680,000 distinct CDR3 sequences, 13% to 15% of them seen only once. The V and J ends lost 0 bases and 2 bases respectively, with 10 bases between them. The CDR3 is 15 residues long. CDR1 SGHRS and CDR2 YFSETQ come from the germline V gene. This TCR derives from a female donor in good health, serving as a healthy control. The specimen sequenced was memory CD4+ T cells from blood. This chain joins TRBV5-1 and TRBJ2-3; D is unresolved. CDR3 residues: CASSLDVGPTDTQYF. CDR3 in DNA: TGCGCCAGCAGCTTGGACGTCGGGCCCACAGATACGCAGTATTTT. Together with reference TRBV5-1 and TRBJ2-3, the CDR3 gives the full variable domain: KAGVTQTPRYLIKTRGQQVTLSCSPISGHRSVSWYQQTPGQGLQFLFEYFSETQRNKGNFPGRFSGRQFSNSRSEMNVSTLELGDSALYLCASSLDVGPTDTQYFGPGTRLTVL.